The source of this T cell receptor (beta chain) is a study of chronic HIV infection and antiretroviral therapy. TCRdb passed the 5' RACE reads through MiXCR, listing each CDR3 protein once. The sample consists of 45,000 to 55,000 distinct CDR3 sequences, under 20% of them appearing once. The CDR3 totals 14 residues. The junction had 7 bases not matched to a gene; V was cut back by 6 bases and J by 0 bases. Germline loops: CDR1 SQVTM, CDR2 ANQGSEA. This clonotype has more than one count but fewer than ten. Sequences were obtained from peripheral blood. The J gene is TRBJ1-2, the V gene TRBV29-1; TRBD1 matches 7 bases. The receptor was derived from an adult who had HIV and had not received antiretroviral therapy, or was an uninfected healthy control (not recorded which). As DNA, the CDR3 is TGCAGCGTAATACCAGGGGGAACTAACTATGGCTACACCTTC. As protein: CSVIPGGTNYGYTF.